This T cell receptor beta chain comes out of a study of T cell responses to AZD1222 COVID-19 vaccine. V gave up 4 bases and J gave up 0 bases, with 8 bases separating them. CDR1 and CDR2 (germline): SGDLS, YYNGEE. CDR3 length: 14 residues. Sequencing used immunoSEQ multiplex PCR; TCRdb keeps in-frame clones, though not all of them. The table includes fewer than 130,000 clones, 70% to 90% detected once. Source: peripheral blood, taken 28 days after the second AZD1222 dose. This chain connects TRBV9 to TRBJ2-4; D possibly corresponds to TRBD2 (5 bases). The source is an adult who received the AZD1222 COVID-19 vaccine. In DNA, the CDR3 is TGTGCCAGCAGCCCCGAGGGAGCCAAAAACATTCAGTACTTC. Translating gives CASSPEGAKNIQYF.